Listed below are T cell receptor beta chains from one sample, sequenced in a study of T cell changes during pregnancy in multiple sclerosis. Measured with immunoSEQ multiplex PCR; TCRdb has only the in-frame clones, and not every one. Among 69,000 or so clones, roughly 92% were seen once, and the ten largest hold less than 2.5%. Sequencing used peripheral blood, obtained before pregnancy. These receptors all stem from a female donor with multiple sclerosis, enrolled in a pregnancy study. The CDR3 runs from the conserved cysteine through the conserved F or W. A D gene is named only where the DNA matches it firmly. Some rows have no size entry. The others give once, few or many, or a class for an expanded clone.

cdr3_length: 11
clone_size: .
v_call: TRBV20-1
d_call: .
j_call: TRBJ2-1
cdr3_aa: CSARDHAEQFF
cdr3_nt: TGCAGTGCTAGAGATCATGCGGAGCAGTTCTTC

cdr3_length: 14
clone_size: once
v_call: TRBV4-1
d_call: .
j_call: TRBJ2-7
cdr3_aa: CASSQNTGSYEQYF
cdr3_nt: TGCGCCAGCAGCCAAAATACAGGTTCCTACGAGCAGTACTTC

cdr3_length: 16
clone_size: many
v_call: TRBV4-2
d_call: .
j_call: TRBJ2-1
cdr3_aa: CASSQDLSGGVVEQFF
cdr3_nt: TGTGCCAGCAGCCAAGATCTGAGCGGAGGGGTAGTTGAGCAGTTCTTC

cdr3_length: 17
clone_size: .
v_call: TRBV19
d_call: .
j_call: TRBJ2-3
cdr3_aa: CASRPGRGGLRTDTQYF
cdr3_nt: TGTGCCAGTAGGCCAGGGCGGGGCGGACTTCGCACAGATACGCAGTATTTT

cdr3_length: 15
clone_size: .
v_call: TRBV5-4
d_call: .
j_call: TRBJ1-4
cdr3_aa: CASSFGAGRDEKLFF
cdr3_nt: TGTGCCAGCAGCTTCGGAGCGGGAAGGGATGAAAAACTGTTTTTT

cdr3_length: 12
clone_size: once
v_call: TRBV7-2
d_call: .
j_call: TRBJ2-5
cdr3_aa: CASSPREETQYF
cdr3_nt: TGTGCCAGCAGCCCTCGAGAGGAGACCCAGTACTTC

cdr3_length: 14
clone_size: .
v_call: TRBV13
d_call: .
j_call: TRBJ1-3
cdr3_aa: CASRELLSGNTIYF
cdr3_nt: TGTGCCAGTAGAGAGTTGCTCTCTGGAAACACCATATATTTT

cdr3_length: 15
clone_size: .
v_call: TRBV9
d_call: TRBD1
j_call: TRBJ1-2
cdr3_aa: CASSGRQGVIDGYTF
cdr3_nt: TGTGCCAGCAGCGGTCGACAGGGAGTGATCGATGGCTACACCTTC

cdr3_length: 16
clone_size: once
v_call: TRBV27
d_call: TRBD1
j_call: TRBJ1-3
cdr3_aa: CASSPRPDRAGNTIYF
cdr3_nt: TGTGCCAGCAGTCCACGACCCGACAGGGCCGGAAACACCATATATTTT

cdr3_length: 14
clone_size: .
v_call: TRBV29-1
d_call: TRBD1
j_call: TRBJ2-7
cdr3_aa: CSVAFTGGNYEQYF
cdr3_nt: TGCAGCGTTGCATTCACAGGGGGCAACTACGAGCAGTACTTC

cdr3_length: 12
clone_size: .
v_call: TRBV27
d_call: .
j_call: TRBJ2-7
cdr3_aa: CASSYNNYEQYF
cdr3_nt: TGTGCCAGCAGTTATAACAATTACGAGCAGTACTTC

cdr3_length: 14
clone_size: once
v_call: TRBV30
d_call: TRBD1
j_call: TRBJ1-2
cdr3_aa: CAWSSGQGAYGYTF
cdr3_nt: TGTGCCTGGAGCTCGGGACAGGGGGCTTATGGCTACACCTTC

cdr3_length: 16
clone_size: .
v_call: TRBV5-6
d_call: TRBD2
j_call: TRBJ2-5
cdr3_aa: CASSLRTSGSQETQYF
cdr3_nt: TGTGCCAGCAGCTTAAGGACTAGCGGGAGCCAAGAGACCCAGTACTTC

cdr3_length: 17
clone_size: .
v_call: TRBV11-3
d_call: TRBD2
j_call: TRBJ2-7
cdr3_aa: CASSGALQREGSYEQYF
cdr3_nt: TGTGCCAGCAGCGGGGCCCTTCAGCGGGAAGGGTCCTACGAGCAGTACTTC

cdr3_length: 16
clone_size: .
v_call: TRBV5-1
d_call: TRBD2
j_call: TRBJ2-3
cdr3_aa: CASSVGDREGRYTQYF
cdr3_nt: TGCGCCAGCAGCGTCGGTGACCGGGAGGGCCGCTATACGCAGTATTTT

cdr3_length: 13
clone_size: once
v_call: TRBV6-5
d_call: .
j_call: TRBJ1-2
cdr3_aa: CASRDGLYRGYTF
cdr3_nt: TGTGCCAGCAGAGACGGACTTTACCGAGGCTACACCTTC

cdr3_length: 17
clone_size: .
v_call: TRBV5-8
d_call: .
j_call: TRBJ2-3
cdr3_aa: CASSSPLSSVFTDTQYF
cdr3_nt: TGTGCCAGCAGCTCCCCCCTGTCTAGCGTTTTCACAGATACGCAGTATTTT

cdr3_length: 14
clone_size: .
v_call: TRBV19
d_call: .
j_call: TRBJ2-7
cdr3_aa: CASTPSGGSYEQYF
cdr3_nt: TGTGCCAGTACCCCCTCCGGGGGATCCTACGAGCAGTACTTC

cdr3_length: 15
clone_size: .
v_call: TRBV6-4
d_call: .
j_call: TRBJ1-5
cdr3_aa: CASSEPSYSNQPQHF
cdr3_nt: TGTGCCAGCAGTGAGCCGAGCTATAGCAATCAGCCCCAGCATTTT

cdr3_length: 13
clone_size: .
v_call: TRBV27
d_call: .
j_call: TRBJ2-3
cdr3_aa: CASSLFFTDTQYF
cdr3_nt: TGTGCCAGCAGTTTATTCTTTACAGATACGCAGTATTTT

cdr3_length: 13
clone_size: .
v_call: TRBV18
d_call: .
j_call: TRBJ1-5
cdr3_aa: CASSPRGDQPQHF
cdr3_nt: TGTGCCAGCTCACCACGGGGGGATCAGCCCCAGCATTTT

cdr3_length: 15
clone_size: .
v_call: TRBV11-2
d_call: TRBD1
j_call: TRBJ2-7
cdr3_aa: CASSFLTGGRWEQYF
cdr3_nt: TGTGCCAGCAGCTTCTTAACAGGGGGCCGATGGGAGCAGTACTTC

cdr3_length: 15
clone_size: once
v_call: TRBV19
d_call: TRBD2
j_call: TRBJ2-1
cdr3_aa: CASSIPSGTYNEQFF
cdr3_nt: TGTGCCAGTAGTATCCCTAGCGGTACCTACAATGAGCAGTTCTTC

cdr3_length: 16
clone_size: .
v_call: TRBV5-1
d_call: .
j_call: TRBJ2-1
cdr3_aa: CASSSDDIRGYNEQFF
cdr3_nt: TGCGCCAGCAGCTCAGATGACATAAGGGGCTACAATGAGCAGTTCTTC

cdr3_length: 15
clone_size: .
v_call: TRBV28
d_call: .
j_call: TRBJ1-2
cdr3_aa: CASSSMTAVNYGYTF
cdr3_nt: TGTGCCAGCAGTTCGATGACAGCTGTAAACTATGGCTACACCTTC

cdr3_length: 11
clone_size: .
v_call: TRBV29-1
d_call: .
j_call: TRBJ2-7
cdr3_aa: CSVAPGGEQYF
cdr3_nt: TGCAGCGTTGCGCCAGGTGGAGAGCAGTACTTC

cdr3_length: 13
clone_size: .
v_call: TRBV5-1
d_call: .
j_call: TRBJ2-5
cdr3_aa: CASRDSNQETQYF
cdr3_nt: TGCGCCAGCCGGGACTCAAACCAAGAGACCCAGTACTTC

cdr3_length: 13
clone_size: .
v_call: TRBV29-1
d_call: TRBD1
j_call: TRBJ2-7
cdr3_aa: CSVRGTGSYEQYF
cdr3_nt: TGCAGCGTTCGGGGGACAGGGTCCTACGAGCAGTACTTC

cdr3_length: 15
clone_size: .
v_call: TRBV27
d_call: .
j_call: TRBJ1-2
cdr3_aa: CASSLRGGHRDGYTF
cdr3_nt: TGTGCCAGCAGTTTAAGGGGGGGACACAGAGATGGCTACACCTTC

cdr3_length: 12
clone_size: once
v_call: TRBV30
d_call: TRBD1
j_call: TRBJ1-1
cdr3_aa: CAWGTVNTEAFF
cdr3_nt: TGTGCCTGGGGGACAGTGAACACTGAAGCTTTCTTT